This T cell receptor (beta chain) emerged from a study of T cell clonality in common variable immunodeficiency. Overall study findings and caveats: Fewer deletions and N-nucleotide insertions were reportedly seen in common variable immunodeficiency TCR beta sequences. Fewer TCRbeta clones were shared among CVID subjects than controls.

There are many counts of this clone. Its specificity is unknown. A read error may account for a junction end that differs from germline. The read gets to within 3 residues of the CDR3 end, and the germline J gene fills in the rest. CVID and control samples used equivalent genomic DNA input. The data were produced by immunoSEQ multiplex PCR, yet TCRdb's version contains in-frame clones alone and is incomplete. The repertoire yields roughly 60,000 clones, none seen only once; the top ten contain approximately 1.6%. The CDR3 sequence is 17 residues long. Germline V gene data show CDR1 as SSHAT and CDR2 as FNYEAQ (reference sequence).

This TCR was recovered from a person aged 18 to 75 in good health. The genes are TRBV7-7 and TRBJ2-5; 14 bases match TRBD2. The sample comprised peripheral blood mononuclear cells. CDR3: CASSQYGTSGSQETQYF. The covered CDR3 bases are TGTGCTAGCAGCCAGTATGGGACTAGCGGGAGCCAAGAGACC.